The 27 T cell receptor beta chains reported below all come from one sample, sequenced in a study of cytomegalovirus exposure and HLA in healthy donors. PCR involved 60 Vbeta and 13 Jbeta primers. Libraries were prepared by immunoSEQ multiplex PCR; TCRdb keeps only in-frame clonotypes and omits some of them. There are some 98,000 clones in the sample; roughly 76% occur only once, and around 2.3% lies in the top ten. Input material: PBMCs. The receptors derive from a man in his fifties or sixties in good health and CMV-seronegative.

The V call is TRBV5-1, the J call TRBJ1-1, with a tentative D call TRBD1 (5 bases). The CDR3 extends over 14 amino acids. The germline V gene has CDR1 SGHRS and CDR2 YFSETQ. With 1 base removed from V and 4 bases from J, the gap between germline ends came to 11 bases. CDR3 residues: CASSLPGGGTEAFF. For the CDR3, the DNA is TGCGCCAGCAGCTTGCCCGGGGGGGGCACTGAAGCTTTCTTT.

This sequence joins TRBV2 and TRBJ1-5; the match to TRBD1 covers 7 bases. CDR1 and CDR2 (germline): SNHLY, FYNNEI. The CDR3 runs 15 residues. V lost 6 bases to trimming and J lost 0 bases; unmatched junction nucleotides: 5. The CDR3 DNA sequence: TGTGCCAGCAGCGCCGGACAGGCTAGCAATCAGCCCCAGCATTTT. This encodes CASSAGQASNQPQHF.

This clone came up a few times. The chain links TRBV10-3 to TRBJ1-1; unclear D gene. Deletions cut 4 bases from V and 5 bases from J, with 14 bases between. From germline, CDR1 is ENHRY and CDR2 SYGVKD. This CDR3 has 14 residues. The chain's CDR3 is CAISGGSLGTEAFF. In DNA form, the CDR3 reads TGTGCCATCAGTGGAGGGTCTCTTGGGACTGAAGCTTTCTTT.

The gene calls are TRBV5-4 and TRBJ2-2; 9 positions agree with TRBD1. Germline V gene lookup returns CDR1 SGHNT and CDR2 YYREEE (reference sequence). The CDR3 totals 16 residues. V was pared by 0 bases and J by 4 bases, with 4 bases of the junction left unmatched. DNA of the CDR3: TGTGCCAGCAGCTTGGTAGGGACAGGGCGCACCGGGGAGCTGTTTTTT. This encodes CASSLVGTGRTGELFF.

This chain's CDR3 is CASSYMRDRGVQPQHF. As DNA, the CDR3 is TGTGCCAGCAGTTACATGCGGGACAGGGGAGTTCAGCCCCAGCATTTT. The genes are TRBV6-6 and TRBJ1-5, with 10 bases identical to TRBD1. The V gene end was trimmed by 2 bases and the J gene end by 6 bases; junction bases not matched to a gene: 7. The germline CDR1 and CDR2 sequences are MNHNY and SVGAGI (reference sequence). The CDR3 consists of 16 residues.

This sequence joins TRBV7-8 and TRBJ1-2; the match to TRBD1 covers 7 bases. Unmatched junction bases numbered 4, after V lost 3 bases and J lost 6 bases. Germline loops: CDR1 SGHVS, CDR2 FQNEAQ. The CDR3 has 13 amino acids. This chain's CDR3 is CASSFGTDNGYTF. CDR3 nucleotide sequence: TGTGCCAGCAGCTTCGGGACAGATAATGGCTACACCTTC.

The V gene is TRBV28, the J gene TRBJ1-5, with 10 bases fitting TRBD1. The V gene's germline CDR1 is MDHEN and CDR2 SYDVKM. The CDR3 length is 15 residues. With 6 bases clipped from V and 3 bases from J, the junction kept 5 bases outside the gene matches. Here the CDR3 DNA reads TGTGCCAGCAGCCCAGGGACAGGGGCCAATCAGCCCCAGCATTTT. Translation gives CASSPGTGANQPQHF.

The chain uses TRBV5-6 and TRBJ2-7; 8 nucleotides agree with TRBD1. The CDR3 totals 16 residues. The V and J ends lost 0 bases and 3 bases, in that order; junction bases with no gene match: 8. The V gene's germline CDR1 is SGHDT and CDR2 YYEEEE. In DNA form, the CDR3 reads TGTGCCAGCAGCTTGGAGCGGCCAGGGGGCGTCTACGAGCAGTACTTC. Protein product: CASSLERPGGVYEQYF.

This sequence joins TRBV11-2 and TRBJ1-6; 12 bases line up with TRBD1. In germline, CDR1 is SGHAT, CDR2 FQNNGV. J lost 7 bases, V lost 5 bases, and 3 bases had no gene match. There are 15 residues in the CDR3. CDR3 coding DNA: TGTGCCAGCAGCACCGGGACAGGGGGCAATTCACCCCTCCACTTT. This sequence encodes CASSTGTGGNSPLHF. The full variable domain, completed using reference TRBV11-2 and TRBJ1-6, is EAGVAQSPRYKIIEKRQSVAFWCNPISGHATLYWYQQILGQGPKLLIQFQNNGVVDDSQLPKDRFSAERLKGVDSTLKIQPAKLEDSAVYLCASSTGTGGNSPLHFGNGTRLTVT.

The V and J genes are TRBV27 and TRBJ1-5, with TRBD1 identical over 9 bases. V dropped 5 bases and J dropped 11; count of bases not matched to a gene: 4. CDR3 length: 12 residues. Germline V gives CDR1 MNHEY, CDR2 SMNVEV (reference sequence). The CDR3 here is CASSRDRGSQHF. The CDR3 nucleotides are TGTGCCAGCAGTCGCGACAGGGGGTCCCAGCATTTT.

This sequence joins TRBV2 and TRBJ2-3; 9 bases are a match to TRBD2. Germline CDR1 is SNHLY and CDR2 is FYNNEI. The CDR3 length is 15 residues. Trimming cost V 0 bases and J 5 bases; bases outside gene matches: 3. The CDR3 region is CASSEARTSVDTQYF. CDR3 bases: TGTGCCAGCAGTGAAGCGAGGACTAGCGTAGATACGCAGTATTTT.

The chain couples TRBV14 to TRBJ2-6; a possible D gene is TRBD1 (5 bases). This CDR3 region has 17 residues. Germline CDR1 and CDR2: SGHDN and FVKESK. The germline V and J ends were trimmed by 6 bases and 0 bases, with 15 bases remaining between them. CDR3 amino acids: CASSSYRISSGANVLTF. The CDR3 region has the DNA TGTGCCAGCAGTAGTTACAGGATAAGCTCTGGGGCCAACGTCCTGACTTTC.

This clone was counted a few times. The chain carries TRBV19 and TRBJ1-6, with 8 nucleotides matching TRBD1. The CDR3 extends over 15 amino acids. V dropped 5 bases and J dropped 6; count of bases not matched to a gene: 6. The germline gives CDR1 LNHDA, CDR2 SQIVND (reference sequence). DNA of the CDR3: TGTGCCAGTAGTCCCGGGGACAGGACTAATTCACCCCTCCACTTT. Translated, it gives CASSPGDRTNSPLHF.

V usage is TRBV20-1 and J usage is TRBJ1-4; D gene uncertain. Germline V gene lookup returns CDR1 DFQATT and CDR2 SNEGSKA (reference sequence). CDR3 length: 10 amino acids. V dropped 5 bases and J dropped 5 bases, with 3 bases sitting between them. The CDR3 DNA sequence: TGCAGTGCTTTAAATGAAAAACTGTTTTTT. It specifies CSALNEKLFF.

This clone has a handful of counts. The J gene is TRBJ2-3, the V gene TRBV2, with 11 positions matching TRBD2. The CDR3 sequence is 15 residues long. Trimming cost V 6 bases and J 4 bases; bases outside gene matches: 6. CDR1 SNHLY and CDR2 FYNNEI come from the germline V gene. CDR3 residues: CASSPTSGKADTQYF. CDR3 in DNA: TGTGCCAGCAGCCCGACTAGCGGGAAGGCAGATACGCAGTATTTT. Supplemented by reference TRBV2 and TRBJ2-3, the full variable domain reads EPEVTQTPSHQVTQMGQEVILRCVPISNHLYFYWYRQILGQKVEFLVSFYNNEISEKSEIFDDQFSVERPDGSNFTLKIRSTKLEDSAMYFCASSPTSGKADTQYFGPGTRLTVL.

This clone has only a few counts. The sample has other DNA sequences that encode this CDR3 too. The CDR3 DNA reads TGTGCCAGCAGTGGTACAGGGGATCAGCCCCAGCATTTT. This sequence encodes CASSGTGDQPQHF. The V gene is TRBV2, the J gene TRBJ1-5; 7 bases align to TRBD1. J gave up 5 bases and V 4 bases, and 2 bases lay outside the gene matches. The CDR3 consists of 13 residues. Germline values: CDR1 SNHLY, CDR2 FYNNEI.

The chain joins TRBV27 to TRBJ2-3; 7 bases map to TRBD2. Germline CDR1 is MNHEY and CDR2 is SMNVEV (reference sequence). This CDR3 spans 15 amino acids. The V gene end was trimmed by 6 bases and the J gene end by 3 bases; junction bases not matched to a gene: 9. The CDR3 loop is CASRRWGGGTDTQYF. The CDR3 nucleotides are TGTGCCAGCAGACGCTGGGGGGGAGGAACAGATACGCAGTATTTT.

The chain has TRBV28 and TRBJ2-5; TRBD2 matches 15 bases. The V and J ends lost 5 bases and 4 bases, in that order; junction bases with no gene match: 5. In germline, CDR1 is MDHEN, CDR2 SYDVKM. The CDR3 length is 16 residues. In nucleotides, the CDR3 is TGTGCCAGCAGTAGGACTAGCGGGGGGGCGGGAGAGACCCAGTACTTC. This encodes CASSRTSGGAGETQYF.

This clone was picked up a small number of times. The chain joins TRBV19 to TRBJ2-5; a weak D match, TRBD1 (6 bases). Per germline, CDR1 LNHDA and CDR2 SQIVND (reference sequence). The CDR3 consists of 13 residues. Trimming left V 5 bases short and J 3 bases short, with 10 bases between. The CDR3 loop is CASSLRQEETQYF. The DNA for the CDR3 is TGTGCCAGTAGTTTACGACAGGAAGAGACCCAGTACTTC.

This clone was seen more than once but under ten times. The chain has TRBV6-6 and TRBJ1-1, with TRBD1 matching 8 bases. The CDR3 loop spans 14 amino acids. The V and J ends lost 5 bases and 4 bases, in that order; junction bases with no gene match: 6. In germline, CDR1 is MNHNY, CDR2 SVGAGI (reference sequence). The CDR3 DNA reads as TGTGCCAGCAGTCCACTCACAGGGGGCACTGAAGCTTTCTTT. Translating gives CASSPLTGGTEAFF.

V usage is TRBV5-1 and J usage is TRBJ2-3, with 9 bases fitting TRBD1. Germline loops: CDR1 SGHRS, CDR2 YFSETQ. This CDR3 has 15 residues. With 3 bases clipped from V and 2 bases from J, the junction kept 4 bases outside the gene matches. CDR3 nucleotides: TGCGCCAGCAGCTCGGACAGGGGATACACAGATACGCAGTATTTT. This sequence encodes CASSSDRGYTDTQYF.

The rearrangement uses TRBV28 and TRBJ2-6, with 7 positions matching TRBD1. The trim removed 5 bases at V and 2 bases at J, leaving 3 bases unmatched. The CDR3 runs 15 residues. From germline, CDR1 is MDHEN and CDR2 SYDVKM. The CDR3: CASSPDRAGANVLTF. The CDR3 DNA sequence: TGTGCCAGCAGTCCCGACAGGGCTGGGGCCAACGTCCTGACTTTC.

The rearrangement uses TRBV10-3 and TRBJ1-2; 7 nucleotides align to TRBD1. The V and J ends lost 0 bases and 2 bases, in that order; junction bases with no gene match: 6. The CDR3 runs to 16 residues. Per the germline V gene, CDR1 is ENHRY and CDR2 is SYGVKD. The CDR3 DNA follows: TGTGCCATCAGTGAGTCGAGGGGGCCGGAGAACTATGGCTACACCTTC. It translates to CAISESRGPENYGYTF.

This chain joins TRBV7-2 and TRBJ2-2; 7 bases are a match to TRBD2. Unmatched junction bases numbered 13, after V lost 4 bases and J lost 5 bases. CDR1 is SGHTA, CDR2 FQGNSA, per germline. The CDR3 is 17 amino acids. The CDR3 here is CASSSTRGLVLTGELFF. DNA of the CDR3: TGTGCCAGCAGCTCAACGAGAGGACTAGTCCTAACCGGGGAGCTGTTTTTT.

CDR3 in DNA: TGTGCCAGCAGCCCGGGACTAGGAACTAATGAGCAGTTCTTC. It codes for CASSPGLGTNEQFF. This chain uses TRBV11-3 with TRBJ2-1, with TRBD2 matching 8 bases. Germline V gene data show CDR1 as SGHNT and CDR2 as YENEEA. This CDR3 comprises 14 residues. V trimming: 5 bases; J trimming: 7 bases; junction bases outside the gene matches: 7.

The chain has TRBV7-8 and TRBJ1-1; the D gene is possibly TRBD1 (6 bases). The germline gives CDR1 SGHVS, CDR2 FQNEAQ. The CDR3 is made up of 15 amino acids. Trimming left V 2 bases short and J 5 bases short, with 15 bases between. The CDR3, as DNA: TGTGCCAGCAGCTTACTACCAGGGGCGCTGACTGAAGCTTTCTTT. It specifies CASSLLPGALTEAFF. The full variable domain, completed using reference TRBV7-8 and TRBJ1-1, is GAGVSQSPRYKVAKRGQDVALRCDPISGHVSLFWYQQALGQGPEFLTYFQNEAQLDKSGLPSDRFFAERPEGSVSTLKIQRTQQEDSAVYLCASSLLPGALTEAFFGQGTRLTVV.

The chain couples TRBV5-1 to TRBJ2-3; a weak D match, TRBD1 (7 bases). The CDR3 runs 14 residues. CDR1 is SGHRS and CDR2 is YFSETQ in the germline V gene. V shed 4 bases and J shed 4 bases, with 13 bases lying between them. The CDR3 nucleotides are TGCGCCAGCAGCGCGACAGGGAGGCCAGATACGCAGTATTTT. This codes for CASSATGRPDTQYF.